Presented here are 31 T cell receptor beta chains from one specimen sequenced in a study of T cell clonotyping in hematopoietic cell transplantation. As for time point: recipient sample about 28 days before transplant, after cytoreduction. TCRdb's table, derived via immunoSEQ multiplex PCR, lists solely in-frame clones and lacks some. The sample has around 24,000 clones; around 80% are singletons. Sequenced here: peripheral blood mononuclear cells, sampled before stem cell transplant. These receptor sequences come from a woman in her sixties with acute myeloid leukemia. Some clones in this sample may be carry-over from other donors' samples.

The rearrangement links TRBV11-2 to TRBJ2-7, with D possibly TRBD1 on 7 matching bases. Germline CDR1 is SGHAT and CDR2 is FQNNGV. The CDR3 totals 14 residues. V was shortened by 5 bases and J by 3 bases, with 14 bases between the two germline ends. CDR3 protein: CASSQGDGSYEQYF. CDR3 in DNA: TGTGCCAGCAGCCAGGGGGACGGGAGCTACGAGCAGTACTTC.

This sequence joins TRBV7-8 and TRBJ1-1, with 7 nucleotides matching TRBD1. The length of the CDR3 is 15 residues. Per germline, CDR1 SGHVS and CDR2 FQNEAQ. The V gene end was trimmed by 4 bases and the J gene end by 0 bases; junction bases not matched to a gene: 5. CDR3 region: CASSWSGQLNTEAFF. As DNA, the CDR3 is TGTGCCAGCAGCTGGTCGGGACAGCTGAACACTGAAGCTTTCTTT.

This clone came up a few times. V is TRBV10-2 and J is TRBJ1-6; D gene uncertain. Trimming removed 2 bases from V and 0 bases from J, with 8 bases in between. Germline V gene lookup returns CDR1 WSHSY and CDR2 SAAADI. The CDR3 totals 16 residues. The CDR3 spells CASSETGSSYNSPLHF. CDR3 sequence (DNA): TGCGCCAGCAGTGAGACTGGAAGCTCCTATAATTCACCCCTCCACTTT.

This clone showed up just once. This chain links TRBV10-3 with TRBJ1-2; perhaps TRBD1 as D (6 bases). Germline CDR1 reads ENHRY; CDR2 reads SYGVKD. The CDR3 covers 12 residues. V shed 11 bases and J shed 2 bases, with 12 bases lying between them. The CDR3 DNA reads TGTGCCTCTCGACAGGAGAACTATGGCTACACCTTC. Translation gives CASRQENYGYTF.

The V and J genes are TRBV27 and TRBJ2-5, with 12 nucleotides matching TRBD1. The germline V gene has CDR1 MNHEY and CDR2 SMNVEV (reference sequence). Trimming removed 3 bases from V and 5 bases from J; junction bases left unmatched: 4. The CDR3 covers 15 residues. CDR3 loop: CASSFRDRGRETQYF. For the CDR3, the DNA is TGTGCCAGCAGTTTCCGGGACAGGGGGCGGGAGACCCAGTACTTC.

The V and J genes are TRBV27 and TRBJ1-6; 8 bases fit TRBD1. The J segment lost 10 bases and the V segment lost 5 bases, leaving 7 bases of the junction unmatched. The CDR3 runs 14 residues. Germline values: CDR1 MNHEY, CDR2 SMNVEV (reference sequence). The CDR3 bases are TGTGCCAGCAGTGCCACAGGGGGAAGCTCACCCCTCCACTTT. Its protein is CASSATGGSSPLHF.

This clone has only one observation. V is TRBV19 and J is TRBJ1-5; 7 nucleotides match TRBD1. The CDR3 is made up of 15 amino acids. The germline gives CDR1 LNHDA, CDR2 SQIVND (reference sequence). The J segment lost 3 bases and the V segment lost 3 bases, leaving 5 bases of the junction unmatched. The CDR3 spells CASSMERGPNQPQHF. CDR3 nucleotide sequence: TGTGCCAGTAGTATGGAAAGGGGGCCCAATCAGCCCCAGCATTTT.

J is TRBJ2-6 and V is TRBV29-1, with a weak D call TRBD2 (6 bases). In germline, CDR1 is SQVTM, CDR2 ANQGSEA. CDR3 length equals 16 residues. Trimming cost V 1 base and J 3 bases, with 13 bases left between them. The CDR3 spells CSVEAAGNGGANVLTF. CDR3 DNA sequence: TGCAGCGTTGAAGCGGCGGGGAATGGTGGGGCCAACGTCCTGACTTTC.

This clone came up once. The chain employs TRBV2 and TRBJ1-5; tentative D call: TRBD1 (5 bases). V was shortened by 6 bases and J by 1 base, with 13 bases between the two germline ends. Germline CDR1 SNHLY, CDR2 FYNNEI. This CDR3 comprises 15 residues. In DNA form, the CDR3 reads TGTGCCAGCAGGAGGGACGGGGCCAGCAATCAGCCCCAGCATTTT. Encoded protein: CASRRDGASNQPQHF. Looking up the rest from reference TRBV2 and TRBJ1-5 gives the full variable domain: EPEVTQTPSHQVTQMGQEVILRCVPISNHLYFYWYRQILGQKVEFLVSFYNNEISEKSEIFDDQFSVERPDGSNFTLKIRSTKLEDSAMYFCASRRDGASNQPQHFGDGTRLSIL.

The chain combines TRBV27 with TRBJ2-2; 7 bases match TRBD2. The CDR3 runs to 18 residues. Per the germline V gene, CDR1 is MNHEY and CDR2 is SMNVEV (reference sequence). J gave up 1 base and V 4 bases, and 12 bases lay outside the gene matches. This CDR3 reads CASSSITLLARNTGELFF. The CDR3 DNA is TGTGCCAGCAGTTCGATCACATTACTAGCGAGGAACACCGGGGAGCTGTTTTTT.

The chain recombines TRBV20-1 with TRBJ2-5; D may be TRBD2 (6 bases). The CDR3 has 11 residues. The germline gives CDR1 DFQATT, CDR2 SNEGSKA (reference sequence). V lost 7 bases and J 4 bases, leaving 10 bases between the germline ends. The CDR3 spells CSGLGGETQYF. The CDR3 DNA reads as TGCAGTGGGTTGGGGGGAGAGACCCAGTACTTC.

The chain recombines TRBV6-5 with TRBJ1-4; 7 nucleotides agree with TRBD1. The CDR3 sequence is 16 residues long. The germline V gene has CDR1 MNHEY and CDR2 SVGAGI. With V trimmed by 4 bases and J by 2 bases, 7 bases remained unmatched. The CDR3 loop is CASSFTGVTTNEKLFF. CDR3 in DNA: TGTGCCAGCAGTTTCACAGGGGTGACTACTAATGAAAAACTGTTTTTT.

In DNA, the CDR3 is TGTGCCAGCAGTCCACAATTGGTGGATCATGAGCAGTTCTTC. It encodes CASSPQLVDHEQFF. V gene TRBV13 combines with J gene TRBJ2-1; D unclear. The CDR3 contains 14 residues. V lost 6 bases to trimming and J lost 8 bases, with 17 bases between them. Germline lookup yields CDR1 PRHDT and CDR2 FYEKMQ (reference sequence).

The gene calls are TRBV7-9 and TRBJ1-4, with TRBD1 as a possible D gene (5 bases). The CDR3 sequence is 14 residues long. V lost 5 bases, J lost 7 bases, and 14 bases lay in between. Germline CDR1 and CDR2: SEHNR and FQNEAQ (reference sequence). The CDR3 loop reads CASSPTSRAEKLFF. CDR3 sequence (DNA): TGTGCCAGCAGCCCAACGTCCAGGGCTGAAAAACTGTTTTTT.

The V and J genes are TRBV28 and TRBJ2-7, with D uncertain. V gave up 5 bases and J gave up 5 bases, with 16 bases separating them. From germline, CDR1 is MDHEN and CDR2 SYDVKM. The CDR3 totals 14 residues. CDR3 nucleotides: TGTGCCAGCAGTACCGAGACTGCAGTTGACGAGCAGTACTTC. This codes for CASSTETAVDEQYF.

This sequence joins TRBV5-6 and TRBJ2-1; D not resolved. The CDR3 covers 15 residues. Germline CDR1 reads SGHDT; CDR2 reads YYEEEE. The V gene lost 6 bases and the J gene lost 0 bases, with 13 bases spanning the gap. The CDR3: CASTLGYSSYNEQFF. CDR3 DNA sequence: TGTGCCAGCACCCTAGGGTATAGCTCCTACAATGAGCAGTTCTTC.

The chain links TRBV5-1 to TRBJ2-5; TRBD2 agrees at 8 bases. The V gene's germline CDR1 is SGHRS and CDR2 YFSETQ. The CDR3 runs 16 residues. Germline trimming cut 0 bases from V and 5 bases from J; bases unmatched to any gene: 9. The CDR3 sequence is CASSLDPGRAFETQYF. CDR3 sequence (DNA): TGCGCCAGCAGCTTGGATCCCGGGAGGGCCTTTGAGACCCAGTACTTC.

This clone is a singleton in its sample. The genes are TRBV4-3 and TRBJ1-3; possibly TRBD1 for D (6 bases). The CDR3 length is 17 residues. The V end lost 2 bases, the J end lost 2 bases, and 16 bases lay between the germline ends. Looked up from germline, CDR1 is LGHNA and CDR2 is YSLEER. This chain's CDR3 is CASSQYDRSSTGNTIYF. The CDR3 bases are TGCGCCAGCAGCCAATACGACAGGAGTAGTACTGGAAACACCATATATTTT.

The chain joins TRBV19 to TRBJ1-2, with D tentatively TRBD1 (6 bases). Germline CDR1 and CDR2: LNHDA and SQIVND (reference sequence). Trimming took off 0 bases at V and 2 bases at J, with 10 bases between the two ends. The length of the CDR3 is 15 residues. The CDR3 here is CASSIDWTANYGYTF. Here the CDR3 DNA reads TGTGCCAGTAGTATAGATTGGACAGCGAACTATGGCTACACCTTC.

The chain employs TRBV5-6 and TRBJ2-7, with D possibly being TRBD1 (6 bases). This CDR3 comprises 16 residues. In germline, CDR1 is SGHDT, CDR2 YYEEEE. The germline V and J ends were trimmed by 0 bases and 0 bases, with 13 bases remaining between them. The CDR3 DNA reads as TGTGCCAGCAGCTTGGGTACAGGGCCAAGCTCCTACGAGCAGTACTTC. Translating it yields CASSLGTGPSSYEQYF.

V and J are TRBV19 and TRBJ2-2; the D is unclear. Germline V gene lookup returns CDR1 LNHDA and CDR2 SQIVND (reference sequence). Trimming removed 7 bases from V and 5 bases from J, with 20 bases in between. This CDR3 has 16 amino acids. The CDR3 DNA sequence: TGTGCCAGTAATAATCGTCCCACCTCTCGTACCGGGGAGCTGTTTTTT. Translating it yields CASNNRPTSRTGELFF.

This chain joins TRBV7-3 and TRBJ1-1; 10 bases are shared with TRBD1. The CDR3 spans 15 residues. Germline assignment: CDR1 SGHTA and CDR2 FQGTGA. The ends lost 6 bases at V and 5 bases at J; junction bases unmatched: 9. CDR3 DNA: TGTGCCAGCAGGTCTCCGGGACAGGGGAGGACTGAAGCTTTCTTT. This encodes CASRSPGQGRTEAFF.

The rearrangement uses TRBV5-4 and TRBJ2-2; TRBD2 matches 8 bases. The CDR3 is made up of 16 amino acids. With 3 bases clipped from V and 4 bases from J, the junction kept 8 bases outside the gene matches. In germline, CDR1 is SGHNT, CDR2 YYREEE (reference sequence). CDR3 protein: CASSSGGLAGTGELFF. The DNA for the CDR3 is TGTGCCAGCAGCTCTGGGGGGCTAGCGGGCACCGGGGAGCTGTTTTTT.

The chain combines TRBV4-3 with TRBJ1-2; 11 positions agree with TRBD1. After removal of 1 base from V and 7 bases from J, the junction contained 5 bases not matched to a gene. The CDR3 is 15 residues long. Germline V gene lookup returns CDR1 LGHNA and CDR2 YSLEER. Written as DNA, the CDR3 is TGCGCCAGCAGCCAAGTCGGACAGGGGGCTATTGGCTACACCTTC. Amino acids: CASSQVGQGAIGYTF.

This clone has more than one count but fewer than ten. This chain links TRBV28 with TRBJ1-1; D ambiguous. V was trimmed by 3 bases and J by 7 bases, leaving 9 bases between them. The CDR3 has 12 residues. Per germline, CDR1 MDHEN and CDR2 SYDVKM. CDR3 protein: CASSLWTGEAFF. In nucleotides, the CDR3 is TGTGCCAGCAGTTTGTGGACGGGTGAAGCTTTCTTT.

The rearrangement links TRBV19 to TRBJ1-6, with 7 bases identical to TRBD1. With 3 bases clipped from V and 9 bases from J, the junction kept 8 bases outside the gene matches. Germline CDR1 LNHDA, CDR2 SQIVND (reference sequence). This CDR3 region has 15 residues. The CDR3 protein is CASSITGVLSSPLHF. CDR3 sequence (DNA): TGTGCCAGTAGTATCACAGGGGTCCTAAGTTCACCCCTCCACTTT.

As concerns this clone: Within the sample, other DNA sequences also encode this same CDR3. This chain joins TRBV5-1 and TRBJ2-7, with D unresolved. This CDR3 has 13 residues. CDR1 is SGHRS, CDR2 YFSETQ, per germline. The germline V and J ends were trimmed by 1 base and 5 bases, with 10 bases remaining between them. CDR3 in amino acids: CASSLSGVNEQYF. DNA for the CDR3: TGCGCCAGCAGCTTGTCTGGGGTGAACGAGCAGTACTTC.

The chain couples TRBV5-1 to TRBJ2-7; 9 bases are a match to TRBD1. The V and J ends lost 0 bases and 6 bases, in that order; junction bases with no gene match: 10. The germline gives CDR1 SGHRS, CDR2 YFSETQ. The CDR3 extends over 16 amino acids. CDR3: CASSLAGRTGAGEQYF. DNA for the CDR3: TGCGCCAGCAGCTTGGCCGGGCGGACAGGGGCGGGCGAGCAGTACTTC.

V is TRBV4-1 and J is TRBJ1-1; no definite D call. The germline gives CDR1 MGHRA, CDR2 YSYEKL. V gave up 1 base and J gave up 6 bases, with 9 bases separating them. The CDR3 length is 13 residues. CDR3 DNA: TGCGCCAGCAGCCAAGCGAGGGTGGCTGAAGCTTTCTTT. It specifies CASSQARVAEAFF.

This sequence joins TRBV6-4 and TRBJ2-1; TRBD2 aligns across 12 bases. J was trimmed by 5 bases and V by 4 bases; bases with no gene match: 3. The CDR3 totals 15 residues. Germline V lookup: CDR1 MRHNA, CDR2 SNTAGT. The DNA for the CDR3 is TGTGCCAGCAGTGCCGGACTAGCGGGAAACAATGAGCAGTTCTTC. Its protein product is CASSAGLAGNNEQFF.

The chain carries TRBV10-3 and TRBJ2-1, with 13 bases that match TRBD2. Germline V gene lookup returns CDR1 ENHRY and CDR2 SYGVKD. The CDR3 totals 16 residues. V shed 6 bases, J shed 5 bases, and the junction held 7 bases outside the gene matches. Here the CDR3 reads CAISQAGLAGNNEQFF. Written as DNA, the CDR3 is TGTGCCATCAGCCAAGCGGGACTAGCGGGAAACAATGAGCAGTTCTTC.